This is a list of T cell receptor beta chains from one sample in a study of blood T cell repertoires in COVID-19. Profiled with immunoSEQ multiplex PCR; TCRdb holds only in-frame clones, not every one. The sample gives some 57,000 clones, about nine tenths of which show up once; around 6% is in the top ten. The sample comprised peripheral blood. The receptors stem from a man over 45 with active COVID-19. CDR3s include the opening cysteine and the closing phenylalanine or tryptophan. Fields, in order: V gene, CDR3 length, J gene, clone size, D gene, CDR3 protein, CDR3 DNA. A D gene is named only where the DNA matches it firmly. Size is omitted from some rows. Given values are once, few, many or a class for expanded clones.

TRBV10-3,18,TRBJ2-7,NA,NA,CAISEQGWGTKSSYEQYF,TGTGCCATCAGTGAGCAGGGTTGGGGGACAAAAAGCTCCTACGAGCAGTACTTC
TRBV7-9,14,TRBJ1-4,NA,NA,CASRADATNEKLFF,TGTGCCAGCAGAGCGGATGCAACTAATGAAAAACTGTTTTTT
TRBV3-1/TRBV3-2,16,TRBJ1-2,NA,TRBD1,CASSQAKRDSPYGYTF,TGTGCCAGCAGCCAAGCGAAAAGGGACAGTCCCTATGGCTACACCTTC
TRBV5-1,20,TRBJ2-5,NA,TRBD2,CANPKTGLSLEREGEETQYF,TGCGCCAACCCGAAGACAGGTCTCTCCCTCGAGCGGGAGGGGGAAGAGACCCAGTACTTC
TRBV6-5,13,TRBJ2-4,once,NA,CASRGLAKNIQYF,TGTGCCAGCCGCGGATTAGCCAAAAACATTCAGTACTTC
TRBV5-1,18,TRBJ1-5,NA,NA,CASRPVLTPRYSNQPQHF,TGCGCCAGCAGACCGGTACTGACACCACGATATAGCAATCAGCCCCAGCATTTT
TRBV24-1,12,TRBJ1-5,NA,NA,CATSDWGGGWHF,TGTGCCACCAGTGATTGGGGGGGAGGATGGCATTTT
TRBV5-1,16,TRBJ2-2,NA,NA,CASSLVPGDRSGELFF,TGCGCCAGCAGCTTGGTTCCAGGGGATCGTTCCGGGGAGCTGTTTTTT
TRBV5-1,14,TRBJ2-3,NA,TRBD1,CASTLTGFTDTQYF,TGCGCCAGCACTTTGACAGGGTTCACAGATACGCAGTATTTT
TRBV11-1,13,TRBJ2-5,NA,NA,CASTPYGLETQYF,TGTGCCAGCACCCCCTACGGGTTGGAGACCCAGTACTTC
TRBV19,15,TRBJ1-5,NA,NA,CASTRAYGGNQPQHF,TGTGCCAGTACCAGGGCCTACGGCGGCAATCAGCCCCAGCATTTT
TRBV3-1/TRBV3-2,17,TRBJ1-6,NA,TRBD1,CASSRTSTGGLDSPLHF,TGTGCCAGCAGTAGAACGTCGACAGGGGGGTTGGATTCACCCCTCCACTTT
TRBV11-2,16,TRBJ2-5,NA,TRBD2,CASSLVERGGRETQYF,TGTGCCAGCAGCTTAGTGGAGCGGGGGGGCAGAGAGACCCAGTACTTC
TRBV11-3,14,TRBJ2-2,NA,NA,CASSSDRYTGELFF,TGTGCCAGCAGCTCGGACAGATACACCGGGGAGCTGTTTTTT
TRBV6-4,15,TRBJ2-1,NA,TRBD2,CASSAIAGGNNEQFF,TGTGCCAGCAGTGCCATAGCGGGGGGGAACAATGAGCAGTTCTTC
TRBV30,13,TRBJ2-5,NA,NA,CAWNWGDQETQYF,TGTGCCTGGAACTGGGGAGACCAAGAGACCCAGTACTTC
TRBV7-2,12,TRBJ1-2,NA,NA,CASSSRLFGYTF,TGTGCCAGCAGCTCCAGATTGTTTGGCTACACCTTC
TRBV5-8,15,TRBJ2-1,NA,NA,CASSLGASPYNEQFF,TGTGCCAGCAGCTTGGGGGCTTCGCCCTACAATGAGCAGTTCTTC
TRBV4-2,14,TRBJ2-3,NA,NA,CASSQDALEITQYF,TGTGCCAGCAGCCAAGATGCCTTAGAGATAACGCAGTATTTT
TRBV7-2,13,TRBJ2-7,NA,NA,CASSYNRAYEQYF,TGTGCCAGCAGCTATAACCGCGCCTACGAGCAGTACTTC
TRBV28,14,TRBJ1-4,NA,NA,CASSLRGEGEKLFF,TGTGCCAGCAGTCTTCGGGGGGAGGGGGAAAAACTGTTTTTT
TRBV4-2,20,TRBJ1-5,NA,TRBD1,CASSHAPGQGIKYSNQPQHF,TGTGCCAGCAGCCATGCCCCGGGACAGGGGATAAAATATAGCAATCAGCCCCAGCATTTT
TRBV29-1,12,TRBJ1-2,NA,TRBD1,CSAESTGVGYTF,TGCAGCGCTGAATCGACAGGGGTGGGCTACACCTTC
TRBV5-6,17,TRBJ1-4,NA,TRBD1,CASSPGTGTLLGEKLFF,TGTGCCAGCAGCCCCGGGACAGGGACTTTGCTAGGTGAAAAACTGTTTTTT
TRBV4-2,15,TRBJ1-2,medium-sized,NA,CASSQSVAGKDGYTF,TGTGCCAGCAGCCAATCTGTTGCAGGGAAAGATGGCTACACCTTC
TRBV18,13,TRBJ2-5,once,NA,CASSPGPGETQYF,TGTGCCAGCTCACCCGGGCCAGGGGAGACCCAGTACTTC
TRBV11-2,14,TRBJ2-2,NA,NA,CASSFVTVDGELFF,TGTGCCAGCAGCTTTGTCACGGTTGACGGGGAGCTGTTTTTT
TRBV19,15,TRBJ1-2,NA,NA,CASSIVGRDNYGYTF,TGTGCCAGTAGTATAGTGGGCAGAGACAACTATGGCTACACCTTC
TRBV29-1,13,TRBJ2-2,NA,NA,CSVVATNTGELFF,TGCAGCGTTGTGGCCACAAACACCGGGGAGCTGTTTTTT
TRBV12-3/TRBV12-4,13,TRBJ1-5,NA,NA,CASSWDGRQPQHF,TGTGCCAGCAGTTGGGACGGGAGACAGCCCCAGCATTTT
TRBV15,17,TRBJ1-5,NA,NA,CATSRFTGFYSNQPQHF,TGTGCCACCAGCAGATTCACAGGGTTCTATAGCAATCAGCCCCAGCATTTT
TRBV28,14,TRBJ2-5,NA,NA,CASRLTGGGETQYF,TGTGCCAGCAGGCTGACCGGGGGAGGAGAGACCCAGTACTTC
TRBV20-1,18,TRBJ2-3,NA,TRBD2,CSASFLAGGKGSTDTQYF,TGCAGTGCTAGTTTCCTAGCGGGGGGCAAGGGGAGCACAGATACGCAGTATTTT
TRBV6-2/TRBV6-3,16,TRBJ2-7,NA,NA,CASSYPRGGHHYEQYF,TGTGCCAGCAGTTACCCGAGAGGGGGACACCACTACGAGCAGTACTTC
TRBV7-9,12,TRBJ1-2,NA,NA,CASSLVYYGYTF,TGTGCCAGCAGCTTAGTATACTATGGCTACACCTTC
TRBV2,18,TRBJ2-1,NA,TRBD2,CASRSFPYGLAGYNEQFF,TGTGCCAGCAGATCATTCCCCTATGGACTAGCGGGGTACAATGAGCAGTTCTTC
TRBV11-2,14,TRBJ2-3,NA,NA,CASSPRGNADTQYF,TGTGCCAGCAGCCCCCGGGGAAACGCAGATACGCAGTATTTT
TRBV4-1,16,TRBJ2-1,NA,TRBD2,CASSQTLAGVYNEQFF,TGCGCCAGCAGCCAAACTCTAGCGGGAGTCTACAATGAGCAGTTCTTC